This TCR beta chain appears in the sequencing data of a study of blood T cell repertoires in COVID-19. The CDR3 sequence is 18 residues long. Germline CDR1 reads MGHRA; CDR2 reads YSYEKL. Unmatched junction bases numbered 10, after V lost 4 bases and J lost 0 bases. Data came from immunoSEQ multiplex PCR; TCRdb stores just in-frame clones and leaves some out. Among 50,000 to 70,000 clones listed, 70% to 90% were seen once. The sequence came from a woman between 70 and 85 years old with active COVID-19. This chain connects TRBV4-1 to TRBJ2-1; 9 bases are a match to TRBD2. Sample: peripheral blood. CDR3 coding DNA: TGCGCCAGCAGCCTGCCGCTAGCGGGAAGGGGCTCCTACAATGAGCAGTTCTTC. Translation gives CASSLPLAGRGSYNEQFF.